This TCR beta chain is from a study of vaccination effects on CD4 cells after COVID-19. Study conclusions and caveats: Marked contraction was observed in infection-induced and vaccine-induced clones late after vaccination.

The protocol was immunoSEQ multiplex PCR, while the TCRdb copy is restricted to in-frame clones and leaves out a portion. Of more than 40,000 clones listed, roughly 79% are singletons. V gave up 2 bases and J gave up 3 bases; unmatched junction bases: 6. Germline loops: CDR1 SGHRS, CDR2 YFSETQ. The CDR3 has 16 residues. A remark on this clone: Its matching antigen is unknown.

Ahead of sequencing, the ViraFEST assay grew antigen-specific CD4+ T cells using viral peptide pools. A roughly 10-day culture period preceded the isolation of CD4+ T cells. The vaccine recipients had no prior SARS-CoV-2 infection, with negative nucleocapsid antibodies. Half-medium exchanges with IL-2 medium took place on days 3 and 7. The chain is built from TRBV5-1 and TRBJ1-2, with TRBD1 matching 11 bases. The TCR comes from a human donor who received a COVID-19 vaccine. Specimen: CD4+ T cells from PBMCs cultured with SARS-CoV-2 spike peptides, collected before COVID-19 vaccination. For the CDR3, the DNA is TGCGCCAGCAGCTTTAGGACAGGGGGCGCTGACTATGGCTACACCTTC. Translated, it gives CASSFRTGGADYGYTF.